Listed here are 5 T cell receptor beta chains from one sample, sequenced in a study of molecular identifiers for immune sequencing clone quantification. A single record per CDR3 protein comes from TCRdb applying MiXCR to the PCR reads. In the table there are 85,000 to 90,000 distinct CDR3 sequences, around a quarter of which are singletons. Source material: naive CD8+ T cells from blood, with Jurkat cell RNA spiked in. Subset noted: FACS-sorted CD8+CD4-CCR7+CD45RA+ naive T cells. All receptors derive from a human donor in good health. Some libraries in this study had Jurkat cell RNA spiked in.

This clonotype was observed a few times. The chain carries TRBV30 and TRBJ2-2; D unclear. CDR1 and CDR2 (germline): GTSNPN, SVGIG (reference sequence). Trimming left V 2 bases short and J 6 bases short, with 7 bases between. The CDR3 loop spans 12 amino acids. CDR3 residues: CAWSWVAGELFF. CDR3 sequence (DNA): TGTGCCTGGAGTTGGGTAGCCGGGGAGCTGTTTTTT.

This clonotype was recorded at least ten times. V and J are TRBV19 and TRBJ1-1; D might be TRBD1 (5 bases). The CDR3 covers 16 residues. The germline V and J ends were trimmed by 7 bases and 0 bases, with 18 bases remaining between them. Germline-derived CDR1 and CDR2 are LNHDA and SQIVND (reference sequence). CDR3 sequence reads: CASNSGGWFLNTEAFF. As DNA, the CDR3 is TGTGCCAGTAATTCGGGGGGGTGGTTCTTGAACACTGAAGCTTTCTTT.

This chain uses TRBV19 with TRBJ2-6; 10 bases align to TRBD1. Germline CDR1 reads LNHDA; CDR2 reads SQIVND (reference sequence). Trimming removed 10 bases from V and 0 bases from J; junction bases left unmatched: 3. The CDR3 runs 15 residues. The CDR3 region is CATGTGVSGANVLTF. The CDR3 DNA sequence: TGTGCCACCGGGACAGGGGTCTCTGGGGCCAACGTCCTGACTTTC.

This clonotype has at least ten counts. The chain uses TRBV7-2 and TRBJ1-1; weak D call: TRBD1 (5 bases). CDR3 size: 16 residues. Trimming left V 2 bases short and J 2 bases short, with 15 bases between. Germline values: CDR1 SGHTA, CDR2 FQGNSA. The CDR3 loop reads CASSLLGGAFNTEAFF. In nucleotides, the CDR3 is TGTGCCAGCAGCTTATTGGGCGGGGCCTTCAACACTGAAGCTTTCTTT.

The V and J genes are TRBV27 and TRBJ2-3; D is unclear. The CDR3 spans 15 residues. Per germline, CDR1 MNHEY and CDR2 SMNVEV (reference sequence). The V end lost 0 bases, the J end lost 2 bases, and 9 bases lay between the germline ends. CDR3 nucleotide sequence: TGTGCCAGCAGTTTATCGATAGCTTTCACAGATACGCAGTATTTT. Translation: CASSLSIAFTDTQYF.